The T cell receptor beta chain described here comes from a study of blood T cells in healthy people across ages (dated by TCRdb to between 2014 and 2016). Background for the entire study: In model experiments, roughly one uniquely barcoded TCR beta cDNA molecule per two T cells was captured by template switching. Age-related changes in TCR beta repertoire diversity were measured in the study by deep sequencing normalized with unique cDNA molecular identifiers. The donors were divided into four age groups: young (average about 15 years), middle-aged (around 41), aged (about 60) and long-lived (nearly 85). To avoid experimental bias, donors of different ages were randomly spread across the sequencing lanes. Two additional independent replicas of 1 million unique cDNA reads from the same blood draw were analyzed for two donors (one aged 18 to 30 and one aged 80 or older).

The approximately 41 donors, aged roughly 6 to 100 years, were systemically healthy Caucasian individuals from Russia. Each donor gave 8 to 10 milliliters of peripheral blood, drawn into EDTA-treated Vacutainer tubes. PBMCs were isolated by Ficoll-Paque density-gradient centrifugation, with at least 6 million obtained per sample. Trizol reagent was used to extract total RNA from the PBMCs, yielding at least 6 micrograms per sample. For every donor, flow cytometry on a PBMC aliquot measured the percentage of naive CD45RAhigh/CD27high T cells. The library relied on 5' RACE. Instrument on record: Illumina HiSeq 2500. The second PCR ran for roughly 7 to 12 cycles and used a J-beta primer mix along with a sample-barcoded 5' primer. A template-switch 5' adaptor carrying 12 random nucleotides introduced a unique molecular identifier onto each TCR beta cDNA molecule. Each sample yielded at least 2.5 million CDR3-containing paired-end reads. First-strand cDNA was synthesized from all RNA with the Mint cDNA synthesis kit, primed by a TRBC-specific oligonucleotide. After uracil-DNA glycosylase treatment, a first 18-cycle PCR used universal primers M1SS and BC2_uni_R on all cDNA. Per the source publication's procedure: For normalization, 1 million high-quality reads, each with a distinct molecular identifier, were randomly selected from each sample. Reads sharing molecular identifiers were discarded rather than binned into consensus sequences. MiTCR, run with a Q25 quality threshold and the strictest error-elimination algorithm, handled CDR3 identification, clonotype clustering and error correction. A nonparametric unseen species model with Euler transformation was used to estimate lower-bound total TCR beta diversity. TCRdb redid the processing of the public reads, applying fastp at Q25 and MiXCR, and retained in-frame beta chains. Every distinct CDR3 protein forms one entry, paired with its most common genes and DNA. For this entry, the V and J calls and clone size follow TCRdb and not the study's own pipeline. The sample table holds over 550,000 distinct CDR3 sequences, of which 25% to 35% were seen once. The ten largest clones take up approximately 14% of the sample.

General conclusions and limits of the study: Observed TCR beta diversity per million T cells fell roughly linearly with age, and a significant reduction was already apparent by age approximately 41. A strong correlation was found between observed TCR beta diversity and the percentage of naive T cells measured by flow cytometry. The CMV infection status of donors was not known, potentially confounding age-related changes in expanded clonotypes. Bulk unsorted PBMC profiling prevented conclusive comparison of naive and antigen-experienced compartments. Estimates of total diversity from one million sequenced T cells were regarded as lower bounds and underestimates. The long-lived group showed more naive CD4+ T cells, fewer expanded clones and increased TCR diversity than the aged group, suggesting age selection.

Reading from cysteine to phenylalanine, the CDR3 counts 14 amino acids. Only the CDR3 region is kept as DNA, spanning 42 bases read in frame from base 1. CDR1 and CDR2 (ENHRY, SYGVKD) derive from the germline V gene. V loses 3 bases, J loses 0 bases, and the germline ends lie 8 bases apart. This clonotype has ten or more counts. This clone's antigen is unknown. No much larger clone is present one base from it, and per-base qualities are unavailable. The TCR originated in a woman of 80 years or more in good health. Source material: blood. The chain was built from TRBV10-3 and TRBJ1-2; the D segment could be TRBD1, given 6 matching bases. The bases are TGTGCCATCAGTGAAGGGGGACCTAACTATGGCTACACCTTC. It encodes CAISEGGPNYGYTF.